The clone carrying this T cell receptor (beta chain) was recorded once. This specimen belongs to a study of shared clonotypes between healthy human individuals. Sequencing was performed with immunoSEQ multiplex PCR; in TCRdb, only in-frame clones are kept and a portion is missing. The sample has approximately 1,500,000 clones, nearly 99% seen once; the top ten hold about 0.45%. This receptor was obtained from a man younger than 45 in good health. Sequencing was performed on naive CD4+ T cells sorted from blood. Sample subset: CD45RA+ positively selected.

For the CDR3, the DNA is TGTGCCAGCAGCTTCCCAGCCCACGGGGAGAATGAGCAGTTCTTC. Residues: CASSFPAHGENEQFF. The chain is built from TRBV5-4 and TRBJ2-1; a possible D gene is TRBD2 (5 bases). The V gene lost 2 bases and the J gene lost 7 bases, with 16 bases spanning the gap. Germline-derived CDR1 and CDR2 are SGHNT and YYREEE (reference sequence). CDR3 length: 15 residues.